The text below deals with one T cell receptor (beta chain). Its antigen is currently not known. Base qualities are not recorded, but no much larger clone differs from it by a single base. This sample is drawn from a study of response to subunit inactivated influenza vaccine (dated by TCRdb to 2016 to 2019). Context from the whole study: Deep quantitative profiling of the T cell receptor repertoire was used in the study to follow responses to a trivalent subunit inactivated influenza vaccine.

Overall study outcomes, separate from this receptor: The authors suggested that each seasonal influenza vaccination may recruit only a limited number of new T cells.

Receptor amplification or capture employed RT-PCR. Data came from an Illumina HiSeq 2500. TCRdb reprocessed the public reads (quality trimming at Q25 with fastp, clone calling with MiXCR) and kept in-frame beta chains. Under each unique CDR3 protein, matching rows form one entry showing the most common genes and DNA. The sample includes about 570,000 distinct CDR3 sequences, with 12% observed a single time. The top ten hold more than 8.5% of the sample. The origin of this receptor is a man between 50 and 59 years old who received an inactivated influenza vaccine. Donor details come from another sample of the same person, matched by shared clones. This specimen was PBMCs from blood, taken on the day of vaccination.

In nucleotide form, the sequence is TGCAGTGCTAGAGATCCTCAGGGAAGGGGCAATCAGCCCCAGCATTTT. This is translated as CSARDPQGRGNQPQHF. The rearrangement combines TRBV20-1 with TRBJ1-5, with TRBD1 tentatively as D gene (5 bases match). V gives up 0 bases and J gives up 2 bases, and the segment between their germline ends measures 14 bases. Sequences DFQATT (CDR1) and SNEGSKA (CDR2) are obtained from the germline V gene (reference sequence). The CDR3 has 16 amino acids, counting the end cysteine and phenylalanine. Only the CDR3 DNA stays, 48 bases, in frame from base 1.